The next 6 T cell receptor beta chains were all read from a single sample in a study of blood T cell repertoires in COVID-19. The repertoire was sequenced with immunoSEQ multiplex PCR; TCRdb's copy has only in-frame clones and lacks some. The sample has about 100,000 clones; 84% are singletons. The source material was peripheral blood. The receptors here all came from a man in his fifties or sixties with acute or convalescent COVID-19.

The genes are TRBV6-2 or TRBV6-3 and TRBJ2-1; 10 bases line up with TRBD2. Germline V gene data show CDR1 as MNHEY and CDR2 as SVGEGT. Trimming took 3 bases from V and 4 from J; bases not matched to a gene: 9. This CDR3 region has 17 residues. The CDR3 region is CASSYRPSGSIYNEQFF. DNA of the CDR3: TGTGCCAGCAGTTATAGGCCTAGCGGGAGTATTTACAATGAGCAGTTCTTC.

This clone was counted only a few times. The chain uses TRBV14 and TRBJ1-6, with a tentative D call TRBD1 (5 bases). The CDR3 covers 16 residues. V lost 4 bases to trimming and J lost 7 bases, with 17 bases between them. Germline assignment: CDR1 SGHDN and CDR2 FVKESK. This CDR3 is CASSLPGGAHNSPLHF. The CDR3 nucleotides read TGTGCCAGCAGCCTCCCGGGAGGGGCGCACAATTCACCCCTCCACTTT.

This chain connects TRBV19 to TRBJ2-3; the match to TRBD2 covers 12 bases. In germline, CDR1 is LNHDA, CDR2 SQIVND (reference sequence). This CDR3 is built from 16 residues. J lost 5 bases, V lost 1 base, and 4 bases had no gene match. CDR3 sequence: CASSIGTSGTGDTQYF. The CDR3 coding sequence is TGTGCCAGTAGTATAGGGACTAGCGGGACTGGAGATACGCAGTATTTT.

The chain joins TRBV7-8 to TRBJ2-1; 11 bases agree with TRBD2. CDR1 and CDR2 (germline): SGHVS, FQNEAQ. Trimming took 5 bases from V and 0 from J; bases not matched to a gene: 9. This CDR3 is 18 amino acids long. The CDR3 DNA is TGTGCCAGCAGCCCCAGTACTAGCGGGAGTTACTCCTACAATGAGCAGTTCTTC. Its protein is CASSPSTSGSYSYNEQFF. Based on the CDR3 plus reference TRBV7-8 and TRBJ2-1, the full variable domain is GAGVSQSPRYKVAKRGQDVALRCDPISGHVSLFWYQQALGQGPEFLTYFQNEAQLDKSGLPSDRFFAERPEGSVSTLKIQRTQQEDSAVYLCASSPSTSGSYSYNEQFFGPGTRLTVL.

This chain links TRBV5-1 with TRBJ2-7; 10 bases align to TRBD2. Germline trimming cut 0 bases from V and 1 base from J; bases unmatched to any gene: 1. Germline CDR1 and CDR2: SGHRS and YFSETQ. There are 15 residues in the CDR3. Written as DNA, the CDR3 is TGCGCCAGCAGCTTGGGACTAGCGGGTTCCTACGAGCAGTACGTC. Residues: CASSLGLAGSYEQYV.

V usage is TRBV5-1 and J usage is TRBJ2-7; TRBD2 is a possible D gene (6 bases). CDR1 and CDR2 (germline): SGHRS, YFSETQ. Trimming pared 1 base from V and 3 bases from J, leaving 11 bases between. CDR3 size: 14 residues. This chain's CDR3 is CASSLTGDYYEQYF. The CDR3 bases are TGCGCCAGCAGCTTGACGGGAGACTACTACGAGCAGTACTTC.